This T cell receptor (beta chain) was captured by sequencing in a study of T cells in Graves' hyperthyroidism and ophthalmopathy. Study-level background: Peripheral blood was taken when the disease was first diagnosed, before any treatment began.

This clonotype appeared a few times. The V end lost 1 base, the J end lost 0 bases, and 19 bases lay between the germline ends. CDR3 length: 19 residues. Germline loops: CDR1 SGHDN, CDR2 FVKESK. Patients between 18 and 65 years old had hyperthyroidism, newly diagnosed and lasting under 2 months. The source of the PBMCs was more than 9.5 ml of fresh peripheral blood. The investigators amplified TCR beta CDR3 regions from RNA transcripts. The TCR CDR3 first-round RT-PCR relied on the HTBI primer set. TCRdb reprocessed the multiplex PCR reads with MiXCR, giving one entry per CDR3 protein. The sample lists 700,000 to 950,000 distinct CDR3 sequences, about a third occurring once.

The TCR originated in a woman aged 40-49 years with Graves' hyperthyroidism. The chain uses TRBV14 and TRBJ2-1, with D unresolved. The sample was blood. In DNA form, the CDR3 reads TGTGCCAGCAGCCAAGTCATGTGGGTGGGGAAAAACTCCTACAATGAGCAGTTCTTC. Protein: CASSQVMWVGKNSYNEQFF.